The clone carrying this T cell receptor (beta chain) has a single count. No antigen is known for it. This specimen belongs to a study of neoadjuvant nivolumab and ipilimumab in lung cancer. Study-wide results and limits: Compared with tumor-adjacent uninvolved lung, resected tumors showed greater richness and clonality. A small number of samples were TCR sequenced. Higher pretherapy blood TCR richness went with higher resected-tumor richness.

This CDR3 comprises 16 residues. V lost 0 bases to trimming and J lost 4 bases; unmatched junction nucleotides: 8. Germline CDR1 and CDR2: SGHRS and YFSETQ. TCRdb's copy holds only in-frame clones and misses some; the assay was immunoSEQ multiplex PCR. The profile shows 3,500 to 5,000 clones, around 80% of them singletons. The chain recombines TRBV5-1 with TRBJ2-3; 7 nucleotides agree with TRBD1. The sample consisted of peripheral blood, taken after neoadjuvant nivolumab, alone or with ipilimumab, at or shortly before surgery. The TCR was taken from an adult with non-small cell lung cancer. CDR3 in amino acids: CASSLGQGRTADTQYF. The CDR3, as DNA: TGCGCCAGCAGCTTGGGACAGGGAAGGACGGCAGATACGCAGTATTTT.